A selection of T cell receptor beta chains follows, all from one sample in a study of T cell changes during pregnancy in multiple sclerosis. Repertoires were generated with immunoSEQ multiplex PCR, while TCRdb's copy carries only in-frame clones and drops some. This sample yields approximately 41,000 clones, of which roughly 87% are seen a single time; 8% to 10% belongs to the top ten. The sequences come from CD8+ T cells from peripheral blood mononuclear cells, collected in the first trimester of pregnancy. The source of these receptors is a female donor with multiple sclerosis, enrolled in a pregnancy study. Each CDR3 is given with its conserved first and last residue. Fields, in order: J gene, clone size, V gene, D gene, CDR3 protein, CDR3 DNA. D genes are given only for firm matches. Not all rows give a size; the values are once, few, many and, for expanded clones, a class.

TRBJ2-1 . TRBV7-7 . CASSLDDNFYNEQFF TGTGCCAGCAGCTTAGACGACAACTTCTACAATGAGCAGTTCTTC
TRBJ1-1 . TRBV29-1 . CSVEITDTEAFF TGCAGCGTTGAGATCACAGACACTGAAGCTTTCTTT
TRBJ1-1 . TRBV10-1 TRBD1 CASSEGRTGLVNTEAFF TGCGCCAGCAGTGAAGGTCGGACAGGGTTAGTAAACACTGAAGCTTTCTTT
TRBJ2-2 . TRBV7-9 TRBD1 CASSLRTGNTGELFF TGTGCCAGCAGCCTCCGGACAGGGAACACCGGGGAGCTGTTTTTT
TRBJ2-1 . TRBV2 . CASAVISYNEQFF TGTGCCAGCGCAGTAATCTCCTACAATGAGCAGTTCTTC
TRBJ1-1 . TRBV19 TRBD1 CASRKIQGAHETGTEAFF TGTGCCAGTAGGAAAATACAGGGGGCCCACGAGACTGGCACTGAAGCTTTCTTT
TRBJ1-1 . TRBV11-1 . CASSFRGGTEAFF TGTGCCAGCAGCTTTCGGGGGGGAACTGAAGCTTTCTTT
TRBJ2-7 . TRBV14 . CASSQLGRGWSEQYF TGTGCCAGCAGCCAACTGGGGAGAGGATGGAGCGAGCAGTACTTC
TRBJ2-1 . TRBV6-6 . CASSYRTSNNEQFF TGTGCCAGCAGTTACCGAACTAGTAACAATGAGCAGTTCTTC
TRBJ1-3 . TRBV25-1 . CASSEYRHPNTIYF TGTGCCAGCAGTGAATATCGACATCCGAACACCATATATTTT
TRBJ2-1 . TRBV19 . CASSRLGGGPGNEQFF TGTGCCAGTAGTAGATTGGGCGGGGGCCCAGGGAATGAGCAGTTCTTC
TRBJ1-5 . TRBV19 . CASSQGNSNQPQHF TGTGCCAGTAGTCAGGGGAATAGCAATCAGCCCCAGCATTTT
TRBJ2-7 few TRBV27 TRBD1 CASGWTGGSYEQYF TGTGCCAGCGGCTGGACAGGCGGCTCCTACGAGCAGTACTTC
TRBJ2-7 . TRBV5-1 . CASSLAATGSYEQYF TGCGCCAGCAGCTTGGCGGCGACAGGATCCTACGAGCAGTACTTC
TRBJ2-1 . TRBV12-5 TRBD2 CASGPIRTSGGLSRYNEQFF TGTGCTAGTGGGCCCATTCGGACTAGCGGGGGACTTTCAAGATACAATGAGCAGTTCTTC
TRBJ1-1 . TRBV4-1 TRBD1 CASSHRQGAPVNTEAFF TGCGCCAGCAGCCACCGACAGGGGGCTCCTGTTAACACTGAAGCTTTCTTT
TRBJ1-1 . TRBV10-3 . CAISEGGVTGNTEAFF TGTGCCATCAGTGAAGGAGGGGTAACGGGGAACACTGAAGCTTTCTTT
TRBJ1-1 . TRBV5-1 . CASSFGGTEAFF TGCGCCAGCAGCTTCGGAGGCACTGAAGCTTTCTTT
TRBJ2-7 . TRBV5-4 . CASSFQGSSSYEQYF TGTGCCAGCAGCTTTCAGGGGAGCAGCTCCTACGAGCAGTACTTC
TRBJ1-1 . TRBV5-6 TRBD1 CASIVRQGYAEAFF TGTGCCAGCATCGTACGACAGGGCTACGCTGAAGCTTTCTTT
TRBJ2-7 . TRBV7-2 TRBD2 CASSPMAGAYEQYF TGTGCCAGCAGCCCTATGGCGGGGGCCTACGAGCAGTACTTC
TRBJ1-3 . TRBV28 . CASRGDIGFGNTIYF TGTGCCAGCAGGGGGGACATCGGCTTTGGAAACACCATATATTTT
TRBJ1-4 . TRBV7-9 . CASSSARTVGNEKLFF TGTGCCAGCAGCTCCGCCCGGACAGTAGGAAATGAAAAACTGTTTTTT
TRBJ1-5 medium-sized TRBV19 TRBD1 CASSPGQGAYSNQPQHF TGTGCCAGTAGTCCCGGACAGGGGGCTTATAGCAATCAGCCCCAGCATTTT
TRBJ2-7 . TRBV5-4 TRBD1 CASSLSGGTNPYEQYF TGTGCCAGCAGCTTGTCAGGGGGCACCAACCCCTACGAGCAGTACTTC
TRBJ1-2 . TRBV29-1 TRBD1 CSVVASQTRTGVKAPYGYTF TGCAGCGTTGTTGCCTCCCAGACCCGGACAGGGGTAAAGGCTCCGTATGGCTACACCTTC
TRBJ2-3 . TRBV5-5 TRBD1 CASSPTPRPGDRGTDTQYF TGCGCCAGCAGCCCGACTCCTCGTCCCGGGGACAGGGGAACAGATACGCAGTATTTT
TRBJ1-6 . TRBV2 TRBD1 CASGGSRGYNSPLHF TGTGCCAGCGGGGGTTCCAGGGGGTATAATTCACCCCTCCACTTT
TRBJ1-1 . TRBV15 TRBD1 CATSIQPPGTGHTEAFF TGTGCCACCAGCATCCAACCTCCCGGGACAGGGCACACTGAAGCTTTCTTT
TRBJ2-7 . TRBV19 TRBD2 CASSISGGREYEQYF TGTGCCAGTAGTATTTCGGGCGGGAGGGAGTACGAGCAGTACTTC
TRBJ2-2 once TRBV27 TRBD2 CASSYRPGLAGGPGTGELFF TGTGCCAGCAGTTACCGTCCGGGACTAGCGGGAGGGCCAGGCACCGGGGAGCTGTTTTTT
TRBJ2-3 . TRBV9 TRBD1 CASSTGTATRTDTQYF TGTGCCAGCAGCACCGGGACAGCTACCCGCACAGATACGCAGTATTTT
TRBJ2-1 . TRBV9 . CASSPPGLSNIQFF TGTGCCAGCAGCCCGCCGGGACTTTCAAATATTCAGTTCTTC
TRBJ1-1 . TRBV5-1 TRBD1 CASSWGQPTEAFF TGCGCCAGCAGCTGGGGACAGCCCACTGAAGCTTTCTTT
TRBJ2-1 few TRBV7-9 TRBD2 CASISGSTYNEQFF TGTGCCAGCATAAGCGGGAGCACCTACAATGAGCAGTTCTTC
TRBJ2-3 . TRBV5-1 . CASSFDREFSSGGTDTQYF TGCGCCAGCAGCTTCGACAGAGAATTTTCGTCGGGGGGCACAGATACGCAGTATTTT
TRBJ2-7 . TRBV5-4 . CASSLHNYEQYF TGTGCCAGCAGCTTGCACAACTACGAGCAGTACTTC
TRBJ2-2 . TRBV29-1 TRBD1 CSGQTGDANTGELFF TGCAGCGGACAGACAGGGGACGCGAACACCGGGGAGCTGTTTTTT
TRBJ1-1 . TRBV6-1 . CASSDRQQIYTEAFF TGTGCCAGCAGTGATCGACAGCAGATCTACACTGAAGCTTTCTTT
TRBJ2-5 . TRBV11-2 . CASSLDRMPNGETQYF TGTGCCAGCAGCTTAGACCGTATGCCCAACGGAGAGACCCAGTACTTC
TRBJ1-3 . TRBV2 TRBD1 CASSEAGQANPNTIYF TGTGCCAGCAGTGAAGCTGGACAGGCCAATCCAAACACCATATATTTT
TRBJ2-3 . TRBV5-4 . CASSHATDTQYF TGTGCCAGCAGCCATGCGACAGATACGCAGTATTTT
TRBJ2-2 few TRBV7-9 . CASSPYSGVNTGELFF TGTGCCAGCAGCCCTTATAGCGGAGTGAACACCGGGGAGCTGTTTTTT
TRBJ1-1 . TRBV6-5 . CASSYSMNGVTEAFF TGTGCCAGCAGTTACTCGATGAACGGGGTTACTGAAGCTTTCTTT
TRBJ1-3 . TRBV4-3 . CASSQDRWSSGNTIYF TGCGCCAGCAGCCAAGATCGTTGGAGCTCTGGAAACACCATATATTTT
TRBJ2-7 . TRBV6-1 . CASSAQQVFLSSYEQYF TGTGCCAGCAGTGCACAACAGGTTTTCCTAAGCTCCTACGAGCAGTACTTC